Listed below are T cell receptor beta chains from one sample, sequenced in a study of T cell responses to AZD1222 COVID-19 vaccine. Some clones are missing from TCRdb's copy, which holds only in-frame ones; the method was immunoSEQ multiplex PCR. Of approximately 140,000 clones listed, around 90% were seen once; the top ten hold approximately 3.6%. Sequences were derived from peripheral blood, sampled 28 days after the second AZD1222 dose. Receptors were obtained from an adult who received the AZD1222 COVID-19 vaccine. Each CDR3 is given with its conserved first and last residue. The D gene is left open where the match is weak. Not all rows give a size; the values are once, few, many and, for expanded clones, a class.

j_gene: TRBJ2-3
d_gene: NA
v_gene: TRBV6-2/TRBV6-3
abundance: NA
CDR3nt: TGTGCCAGCAGTTACTCGACGCGGAGGGGGCATACAGATACGCAGTATTTT
CDR3aa: CASSYSTRRGHTDTQYF

j_gene: TRBJ2-3
d_gene: TRBD2
v_gene: TRBV5-1
abundance: few
CDR3nt: TGCGCCAGCAGCTTACTAGCGGGAGCGACAGATACGCAGTATTTT
CDR3aa: CASSLLAGATDTQYF

j_gene: TRBJ2-5
d_gene: NA
v_gene: TRBV25-1
abundance: once
CDR3nt: TGTGCCAGCAGTGAATATCAAAACCAAGAGACCCAGTACTTC
CDR3aa: CASSEYQNQETQYF

j_gene: TRBJ1-5
d_gene: NA
v_gene: TRBV7-8
abundance: NA
CDR3nt: TGTGCCAGCAAGCTCGGTTATAGCAATCAGCCCCAGCATTTT
CDR3aa: CASKLGYSNQPQHF

j_gene: TRBJ1-2
d_gene: NA
v_gene: TRBV15
abundance: NA
CDR3nt: TGTGCCACCAGCAGAGATAGGGGATTCAACTATGGCTACACCTTC
CDR3aa: CATSRDRGFNYGYTF

j_gene: TRBJ2-1
d_gene: TRBD2
v_gene: TRBV5-6
abundance: NA
CDR3nt: TGTGCCAGCAGCCCTCGACTAGCAACGGATGAGCAGTTCTTC
CDR3aa: CASSPRLATDEQFF

j_gene: TRBJ1-2
d_gene: NA
v_gene: TRBV19
abundance: NA
CDR3nt: TGTGCCAGTAGTATAGTAGGTGCCTATGGCTACACCTTC
CDR3aa: CASSIVGAYGYTF

j_gene: TRBJ2-3
d_gene: TRBD1
v_gene: TRBV7-8
abundance: NA
CDR3nt: TGTGCCAGCAGTCTTTCGGGACAGGCTCCTTGGACGCAGTATTTT
CDR3aa: CASSLSGQAPWTQYF

j_gene: TRBJ1-3
d_gene: NA
v_gene: TRBV19
abundance: NA
CDR3nt: TGTGCCAGTAGTGGGTCGGGCTCTGGAAACACCATATATTTT
CDR3aa: CASSGSGSGNTIYF

j_gene: TRBJ2-1
d_gene: TRBD2
v_gene: TRBV7-2
abundance: once
CDR3nt: TGTGCCAGCAGCTCCGGGGGTAGCGGGAGTGGGCAGTTCTTC
CDR3aa: CASSSGGSGSGQFF

j_gene: TRBJ2-2
d_gene: NA
v_gene: TRBV3-1/TRBV3-2
abundance: once
CDR3nt: TGTGCCAGCAGCCACAGCCTACGACAGCACACCGGGGAGCTGTTTTTT
CDR3aa: CASSHSLRQHTGELFF

j_gene: TRBJ1-6
d_gene: NA
v_gene: TRBV11-2
abundance: NA
CDR3nt: TGTGCCAGCAGCTCCCATACGGGCCAGGGACAATCACCCCTCCACTTT
CDR3aa: CASSSHTGQGQSPLHF

j_gene: TRBJ2-3
d_gene: NA
v_gene: TRBV6-2/TRBV6-3
abundance: NA
CDR3nt: TGTGCCAGCAGCCCTAGCGAGACAGATACGCAGTATTTT
CDR3aa: CASSPSETDTQYF

j_gene: TRBJ2-7
d_gene: TRBD1
v_gene: TRBV5-1
abundance: once
CDR3nt: TGCGCCAGCAGCTTGGATGGGACAGGGGGAGACGAGCAGTACTTC
CDR3aa: CASSLDGTGGDEQYF

j_gene: TRBJ1-1
d_gene: NA
v_gene: TRBV7-3
abundance: NA
CDR3nt: TGTGCCAGCAGCTTAAACATAGGAACTGAAGCTTTCTTT
CDR3aa: CASSLNIGTEAFF